The source of this TCR beta chain is a study of shared clonotypes between healthy human individuals. Study-level results: Shared across several donors were 4% to 5% of the naive CD4 clonotypes. An expected dependence of interdonor clonotype sharing on sequencing depth was noted.

Naive CD8 cells were CD45RO-negative, positively selected for CCR7, excluding terminally differentiated effector memory CD45RA+ cells. The CDR3 totals 17 residues. Per germline, CDR1 SGDLS and CDR2 YYNGEE. V was cut by 4 bases and J by 0 bases, with 18 bases left in between. Using immunoSEQ multiplex PCR, the repertoire was profiled, and TCRdb retains in-frame clones only, with some absent. This table holds roughly 810,000 clones, 90% to 97% found once. This clone was seen once. Its cognate antigen is unknown. The chain combines TRBV9 with TRBJ2-3, with D perhaps TRBD1 or TRBD2 (5 bases each). This receptor was identified in a man between 25 and 39 years old in good health. Material: naive CD8+ T cells sorted from blood. The CDR3 region has the DNA TGTGCCAGCAGCCTTTGGGGGATACCCTCTAGCACAGATACGCAGTATTTT. As protein: CASSLWGIPSSTDTQYF. The variable domain in full, completed from reference TRBV9 and TRBJ2-3, reads DSGVTQTPKHLITATGQRVTLRCSPRSGDLSVYWYQQSLDQGLQFLIQYYNGEERAKGNILERFSAQQFPDLHSELNLSSLELGDSALYFCASSLWGIPSSTDTQYFGPGTRLTVL.